A selection of T cell receptor beta chains follows, all from one sample in a study of Ad26.COV2.S vaccination and SARS-CoV-2 variants. TCRdb keeps only in-frame clones here, not all; method: immunoSEQ multiplex PCR. Of 100,000 or so clones listed, about 78% are singletons. This sample comprised peripheral blood, obtained after recovery from COVID-19. Receptor source: a human donor who had recovered from COVID-19. CDR3s include the opening cysteine and the closing phenylalanine or tryptophan. The D gene is left open where the match is weak. Expanded clones are given a class, and other clones once, few, many or no size at all.

j_call v_call clone_size d_call cdr3_nt cdr3_aa
TRBJ1-4 TRBV6-5 NA NA TGTGCCAGCAGTTCCGGTGGTTCAACTAATGAAAAACTGTTTTTT CASSSGGSTNEKLFF
TRBJ1-2 TRBV7-9 NA NA TGTGCCAGCAGCTTAGCTGTCAGTAACTATGGCTACACCTTC CASSLAVSNYGYTF
TRBJ1-6 TRBV29-1 NA NA TGCAGCGTTGCCGGACCGAACATAGATTCACCCCTCCACTTT CSVAGPNIDSPLHF
TRBJ2-7 TRBV19 NA NA TGTGCCAGTAGTATAACCGTAAACTCCTACGAGCAGTACTTC CASSITVNSYEQYF
TRBJ2-2 TRBV7-9 NA TRBD1 TGTGCCAGCAGCTTAGGGACAGGGGTCACCGGGGAGCTGTTTTTT CASSLGTGVTGELFF
TRBJ2-2 TRBV24-1 NA TRBD2 TGTGCCACCAGTGATCCTAGCGGGGGGGCCTTTACCGGGGAGCTGTTTTTT CATSDPSGGAFTGELFF
TRBJ2-1 TRBV6-2/TRBV6-3 NA NA TGTGCCAGCAGTTACTCAAACACACGGTACAATGAGCAGTTCTTC CASSYSNTRYNEQFF
TRBJ1-6 TRBV6-5 once NA TGTGCCAGCAGTTATTCGGGCTCGGTGAATTCACCCCTCCACTTT CASSYSGSVNSPLHF
TRBJ1-1 TRBV6-5 NA NA TGTGCCAGCAGTTACTCGGGGTGGCAGAACACTGAAGCTTTCTTT CASSYSGWQNTEAFF
TRBJ2-7 TRBV3-1/TRBV3-2 NA TRBD2 TGTGCCAGCAGCCTGGGGGGGGTATCTGACGAGCAGTACTTC CASSLGGVSDEQYF
TRBJ1-6 TRBV2 NA NA TGTGCCAGCAAAGGGGACGGAGATAATTCACCCCTCCACTTT CASKGDGDNSPLHF
TRBJ2-7 TRBV6-5 few NA TGTGCCAGCAGTTGGCAGGGGAGTGCCTACGAGCAGTACTTC CASSWQGSAYEQYF
TRBJ2-7 TRBV7-2 NA TRBD2 TGTGCCAGCAGCAACGGGGGGGGCTCTTACGAGCAGTACTTC CASSNGGGSYEQYF
TRBJ2-1 TRBV4-1 NA NA TGCGCCAGCAGCCAAGATGGGACTGAGCAGGAGCAGTTCTTC CASSQDGTEQEQFF
TRBJ2-7 TRBV19 NA NA TGTGCCAGTAGCCAAAGGGGGAGGAGCCGCGAGCAGTACTTC CASSQRGRSREQYF
TRBJ2-1 TRBV3-1/TRBV3-2 once TRBD2 TGTGCCAGCAGTCTTAGCGGGGGGGAATCTAACAATGAGCAGTTCTTC CASSLSGGESNNEQFF
TRBJ1-2 TRBV30 NA TRBD1 TGTGCCTGGAGTCGTACAGGGGGCTATGGCTACACCTTC CAWSRTGGYGYTF
TRBJ2-3 TRBV5-4 NA TRBD2 TGTGCCAGCAGCTCGGATGCGGGGGGTTGGAGCACAGATACGCAGTATTTT CASSSDAGGWSTDTQYF
TRBJ2-4 TRBV18 NA TRBD2 TGTGCCAGCTCACCACCGAGTTCGGGGAGGGAGGGCATTCAGTACTTC CASSPPSSGREGIQYF
TRBJ2-5 TRBV28 NA NA TGTGCCAGCAGCTCCTATCGGGGGGCCCCAGAGACCCAGTACTTC CASSSYRGAPETQYF
TRBJ2-1 TRBV10-1 NA NA TGCGCCAGCAGTGAGTCCGGGTTCAATGAGCAGTTCTTC CASSESGFNEQFF
TRBJ1-2 TRBV3-1/TRBV3-2 NA TRBD1 TGTGCCAGCAGCCTCTCGGTGGGACAGAGCTACACCTTC CASSLSVGQSYTF
TRBJ1-3 TRBV7-9 NA NA TGTGCCAGCAGTCTTGGGACGCTACAGATTGGAAACACCATATATTTT CASSLGTLQIGNTIYF
TRBJ2-5 TRBV29-1 NA TRBD2 TGCAGCGTTGAAGCGGGGGAGGGAGAGACCCAGTACTTC CSVEAGEGETQYF
TRBJ1-3 TRBV11-2 few NA TGTGCCAGCAGCTCGCGAGTCAGCCACTCTGGAAACACCATATATTTT CASSSRVSHSGNTIYF
TRBJ1-1 TRBV5-5 once NA TGTGCCAGCAGCTTGTTACGGGGAAACACTGAAGCTTTCTTT CASSLLRGNTEAFF
TRBJ2-5 TRBV5-6 NA NA TGTGCCAGCAGGCGAGGGGTTCAGGGGGAGACCCAGTACTTC CASRRGVQGETQYF